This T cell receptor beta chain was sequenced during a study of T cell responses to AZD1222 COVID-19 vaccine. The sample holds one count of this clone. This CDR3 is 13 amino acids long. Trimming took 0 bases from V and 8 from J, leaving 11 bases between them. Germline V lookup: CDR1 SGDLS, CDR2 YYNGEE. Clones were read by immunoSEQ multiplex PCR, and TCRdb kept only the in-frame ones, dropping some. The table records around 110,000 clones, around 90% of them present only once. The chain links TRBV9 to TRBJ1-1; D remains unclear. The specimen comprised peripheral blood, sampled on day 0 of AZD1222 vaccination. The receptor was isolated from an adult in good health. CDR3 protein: CASSVVGLEEAFF. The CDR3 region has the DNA TGTGCCAGCAGCGTAGTAGGTTTGGAAGAAGCTTTCTTT. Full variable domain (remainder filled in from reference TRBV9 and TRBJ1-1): DSGVTQTPKHLITATGQRVTLRCSPRSGDLSVYWYQQSLDQGLQFLIQYYNGEERAKGNILERFSAQQFPDLHSELNLSSLELGDSALYFCASSVVGLEEAFFGQGTRLTVV.